This T cell receptor (beta chain) was captured in a study of OX40 agonist ivuxolimab in advanced cancers. Turning to the study itself: Dose-escalation patients were diagnosed with hepatocellular carcinoma, melanoma, renal cell cancer or head and neck cancer. Patients were around 83% male with ages roughly 23 to 79, mean about 65.

Profiled with immunoSEQ multiplex PCR; TCRdb holds only in-frame clones, not every one. Of roughly 150,000 clones listed, 90% to 95% were seen once; the top ten hold just over 0.3%. Prior autoimmune disease or systemic immunosuppression barred patients. Germline V CDR1 and CDR2: SGHAT, FQNNGV. The CDR3 contains 16 residues. With V trimmed by 3 bases and J by 6 bases, 11 bases remained unmatched. The chain uses TRBV11-2 and TRBJ2-7; 10 positions agree with TRBD1. The source was CD4+ or CD8+ T cells sorted from blood, collected in a trial of the OX40 agonist ivuxolimab. The clonotype comes from an adult with an advanced solid tumor such as melanoma, head and neck, liver or kidney cancer. Here the CDR3 DNA reads TGTGCCAGCAGCTTGGGCTCGGGGACAGGGGAAGCCGAGCAGTACTTC. This gives the protein CASSLGSGTGEAEQYF.